The clone carrying this T cell receptor beta chain came up a few times. No antigen is known for it. The data were taken from a study of blood T cells in healthy people across ages. Study-level findings and limits: Higher diversity, along with more naive CD4+ cells, distinguished long-lived donors from aged donors.

Each sample provided at least 6 micrograms of extracted total RNA. CDR1 and CDR2 from the germline V gene are SGDLS and YYNGEE. The CDR3 runs 13 residues. Between the trimmed V and J ends, which lost 0 bases and 6 bases, there was a span of 10 bases. Then a second PCR, running about 6 to 12 cycles, was carried out with a sample-barcoded 5' primer and a J-beta primer mix. TCRdb analysed the 5' RACE reads with MiXCR anew, one entry per CDR3 protein. This table has about 1.4 million distinct CDR3 sequences, approximately 59% appearing once. Sequencing input: blood. The TCR originated in a man aged 18 to 29 in good health. The chain carries TRBV9 and TRBJ2-7; D not certain. The chain's CDR3 is CASSVVPHSEQYF. The CDR3, as DNA: TGTGCCAGCAGCGTAGTCCCCCATTCCGAGCAGTACTTC.